This entry is about one T cell receptor (beta chain). The antigen is unknown. Expansion with viral peptide pools was applied to antigen-specific CD4+ T cells by the ViraFEST assay prior to sequencing. Culturing for 10 to 11 days preceded CD4+ T cell isolation. This person caught SARS-CoV-2 sometime from March to December 2020, and PCR testing confirmed the infection. Cultures of 2 million or so PBMC per well contained 10 IU/ml IL-2 plus 10 ug/ml peptides. This specimen comes from a study of vaccination effects on CD4 cells after COVID-19. Findings of the study overall: Few convalescent patients were included, and no early post-infection timepoints were sampled.

TCRdb keeps only in-frame clones here, not all; method: immunoSEQ multiplex PCR. The sample comprises roughly 45,000 clones, approximately 81% of which are singletons, and 25% to 30% rests with the top ten. This CDR3 has 15 amino acids. V was pared by 0 bases and J by 3 bases, with 12 bases between. Per the germline V gene, CDR1 is WNHNN and CDR2 is SYGVQD (reference sequence). This sequence was found in a human donor who had a prior SARS-CoV-2 infection. The chain joins TRBV10-1 to TRBJ2-7; weak D call: TRBD2 (5 bases). Sequencing used CD4+ T cells from PBMCs cultured with a peptide pool, obtained before COVID-19 vaccination. CDR3 loop: CASSESGIGVYEQYF. For the CDR3, the DNA is TGCGCCAGCAGTGAGTCGGGGATCGGGGTCTACGAGCAGTACTTC.